This T cell receptor (beta chain) was sequenced for a study of HIV-infected patients and healthy controls. This clonotype was detected many times. Germline V gene data show CDR1 as KGHSH and CDR2 as LQKENI. V was pared by 2 bases and J by 0 bases, with 11 bases between. The CDR3 loop spans 17 amino acids. The repertoire came from unfractionated whole blood and reflected all unsorted peripheral T cells. Alpha and beta constant-region primers primed reverse transcription of around 500 ng RNA. Each of the alpha and beta chains got its own library through chain-specific third strand synthesis with indices. TCRdb reanalysed the 5' RACE reads using MiXCR and keeps one entry per CDR3 protein. Among about 10,000 distinct CDR3 sequences listed, 8% to 8.5% were seen once.

Input material: blood. The V and J genes are TRBV18 and TRBJ2-6; a possible D gene is TRBD1 (5 bases). This TCR came from an adult in good health. The CDR3 is CASSPETASSGANVLTF. DNA of the CDR3: TGTGCCAGCTCACCAGAGACAGCTTCCTCTGGGGCCAACGTCCTGACTTTC.